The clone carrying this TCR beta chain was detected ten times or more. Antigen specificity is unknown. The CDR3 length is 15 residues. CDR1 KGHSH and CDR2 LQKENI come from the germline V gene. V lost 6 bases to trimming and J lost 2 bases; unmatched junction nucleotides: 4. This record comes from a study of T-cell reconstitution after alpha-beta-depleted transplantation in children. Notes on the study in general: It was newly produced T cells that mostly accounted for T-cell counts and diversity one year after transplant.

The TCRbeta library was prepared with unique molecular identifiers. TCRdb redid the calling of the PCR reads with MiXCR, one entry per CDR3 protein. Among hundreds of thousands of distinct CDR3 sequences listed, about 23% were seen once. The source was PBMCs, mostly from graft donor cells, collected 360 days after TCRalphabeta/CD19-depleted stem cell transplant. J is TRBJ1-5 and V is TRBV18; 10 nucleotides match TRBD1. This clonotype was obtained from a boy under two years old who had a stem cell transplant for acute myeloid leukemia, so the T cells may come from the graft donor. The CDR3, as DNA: TGTGCCAGCTCGGGGACAGGGGACGGCAATCAGCCCCAGCATTTT. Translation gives CASSGTGDGNQPQHF.